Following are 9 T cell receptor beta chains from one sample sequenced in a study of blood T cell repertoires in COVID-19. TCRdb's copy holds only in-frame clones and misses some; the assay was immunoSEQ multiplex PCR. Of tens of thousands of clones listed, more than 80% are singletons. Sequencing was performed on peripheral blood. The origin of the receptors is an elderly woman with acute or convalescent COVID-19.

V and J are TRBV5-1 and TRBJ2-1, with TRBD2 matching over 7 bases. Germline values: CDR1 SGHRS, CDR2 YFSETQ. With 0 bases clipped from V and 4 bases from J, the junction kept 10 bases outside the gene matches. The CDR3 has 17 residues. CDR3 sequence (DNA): TGCGCCAGCAGCTTGGGGGAGGCGGGAGCGGGGTACAATGAGCAGTTCTTC. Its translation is CASSLGEAGAGYNEQFF.

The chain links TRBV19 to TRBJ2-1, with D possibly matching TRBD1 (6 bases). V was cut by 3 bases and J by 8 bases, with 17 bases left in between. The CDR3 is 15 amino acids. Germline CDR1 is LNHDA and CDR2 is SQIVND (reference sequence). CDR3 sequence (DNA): TGTGCCAGTAGTATGGGGACACTGCTTAGAGATGAGCAGTTCTTC. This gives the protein CASSMGTLLRDEQFF.

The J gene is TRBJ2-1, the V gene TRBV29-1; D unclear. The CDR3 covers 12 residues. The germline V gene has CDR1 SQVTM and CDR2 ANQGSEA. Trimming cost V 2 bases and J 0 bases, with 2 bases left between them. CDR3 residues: CSVERSYNEQFF. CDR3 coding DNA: TGCAGCGTTGAACGCTCCTACAATGAGCAGTTCTTC.

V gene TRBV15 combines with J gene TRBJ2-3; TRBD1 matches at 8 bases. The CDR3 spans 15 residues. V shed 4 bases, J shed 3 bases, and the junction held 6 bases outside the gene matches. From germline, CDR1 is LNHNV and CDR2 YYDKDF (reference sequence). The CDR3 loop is CATSKTGAETDTQYF. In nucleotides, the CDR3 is TGTGCCACCAGCAAGACAGGGGCAGAGACAGATACGCAGTATTTT. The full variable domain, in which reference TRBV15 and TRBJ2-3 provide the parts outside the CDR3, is DAMVIQNPRYQVTQFGKPVTLSCSQTLNHNVMYWYQQKSSQAPKLLFHYYDKDFNNEADTPDNFQSRRPNTSFCFLDIRSPGLGDTAMYLCATSKTGAETDTQYFGPGTRLTVL.

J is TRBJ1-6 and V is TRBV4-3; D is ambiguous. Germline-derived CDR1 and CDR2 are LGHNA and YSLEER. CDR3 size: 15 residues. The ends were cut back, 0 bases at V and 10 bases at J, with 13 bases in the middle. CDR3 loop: CASSQDLGRRSPLHF. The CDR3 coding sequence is TGCGCCAGCAGCCAAGATCTTGGGAGGAGATCACCCCTCCACTTT.

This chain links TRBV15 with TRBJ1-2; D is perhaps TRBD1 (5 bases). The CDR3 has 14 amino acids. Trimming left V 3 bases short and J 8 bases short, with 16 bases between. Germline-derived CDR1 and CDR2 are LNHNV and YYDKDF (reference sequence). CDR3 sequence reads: CATSSDRDFGGYTF. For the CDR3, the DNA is TGTGCCACCAGCAGTGACCGGGACTTTGGGGGCTACACCTTC.

The CDR3 is CASSLTTGGAYNEQFF. The CDR3 nucleotides are TGCGCCAGCAGCTTGACCACAGGGGGCGCCTACAATGAGCAGTTCTTC. This chain links TRBV5-1 with TRBJ2-1; TRBD1 matches at 9 bases. The CDR3 has 16 residues. V lost 1 base to trimming and J lost 2 bases; unmatched junction nucleotides: 4. Germline CDR1 SGHRS, CDR2 YFSETQ. Combining the CDR3 with reference TRBV5-1 and TRBJ2-1 gives the whole variable domain KAGVTQTPRYLIKTRGQQVTLSCSPISGHRSVSWYQQTPGQGLQFLFEYFSETQRNKGNFPGRFSGRQFSNSRSEMNVSTLELGDSALYLCASSLTTGGAYNEQFFGPGTRLTVL.

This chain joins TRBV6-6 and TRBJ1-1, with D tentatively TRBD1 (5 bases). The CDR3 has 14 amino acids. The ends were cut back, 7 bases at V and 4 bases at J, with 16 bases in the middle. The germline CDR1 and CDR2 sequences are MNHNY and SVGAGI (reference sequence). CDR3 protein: CASKTRGGGTEAFF. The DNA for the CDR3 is TGTGCCAGCAAGACGAGGGGAGGCGGCACTGAAGCTTTCTTT.

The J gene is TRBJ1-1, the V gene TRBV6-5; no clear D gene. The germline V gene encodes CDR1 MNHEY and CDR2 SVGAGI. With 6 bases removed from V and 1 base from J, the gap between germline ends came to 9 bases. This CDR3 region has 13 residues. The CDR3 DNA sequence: TGTGCCAGCAGAAACACCGCGAACACTGAAGCTTTCTTT. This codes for CASRNTANTEAFF.